The next 32 T cell receptor beta chains were all read from a single sample in a study of cytomegalovirus exposure and HLA in healthy donors. Sequenced by immunoSEQ multiplex PCR; TCRdb stores in-frame clones only, minus some. The table records some 170,000 clones, about 89% of them present only once. Material: PBMCs. All receptors derive from a man aged 18 to 35 in good health and CMV-seropositive.

The chain links TRBV4-3 to TRBJ1-1, with D maybe TRBD1 (5 bases). Germline V gene lookup returns CDR1 LGHNA and CDR2 YSLEER. The V gene lost 1 base and the J gene lost 3 bases, with 18 bases spanning the gap. The CDR3 runs to 17 residues. The CDR3 here is CASSQGAGRGMHTEAFF. CDR3 DNA sequence: TGCGCCAGCAGCCAAGGTGCCGGGAGGGGCATGCACACTGAAGCTTTCTTT.

The chain is built from TRBV13 and TRBJ2-1; TRBD1 is a possible D gene (5 bases). From germline, CDR1 is PRHDT and CDR2 FYEKMQ (reference sequence). The V and J ends lost 5 bases and 4 bases respectively, with 21 bases between them. This CDR3 has 17 residues. The CDR3 DNA sequence: TGTGCCAGCAGCCCAGGGTCCTCACCCGCGCATTACAATGAGCAGTTCTTC. Its protein product is CASSPGSSPAHYNEQFF.

This rearrangement joins TRBV5-4 to TRBJ2-7; the D gene is possibly TRBD1 (6 bases). The CDR3 has 15 amino acids. With 2 bases removed from V and 1 base from J, the gap between germline ends came to 13 bases. The germline gives CDR1 SGHNT, CDR2 YYREEE (reference sequence). The CDR3 protein is CASSLRGTQSYEQYF. CDR3 in DNA: TGTGCCAGCAGCTTAAGAGGGACACAATCCTACGAGCAGTACTTC.

The chain combines TRBV19 with TRBJ1-5, with a tentative D call TRBD1 (5 bases). Germline V CDR1 and CDR2: LNHDA, SQIVND (reference sequence). The CDR3 runs 13 residues. V was cut by 4 bases and J by 7 bases, with 11 bases left in between. CDR3 DNA sequence: TGTGCCAGTAGTAGAGCAGGGCCCCAGCCCCAGCATTTT. This sequence encodes CASSRAGPQPQHF.

V gene TRBV19 combines with J gene TRBJ1-2, with D unresolved. This CDR3 is built from 13 residues. Per the germline V gene, CDR1 is LNHDA and CDR2 is SQIVND (reference sequence). The V and J ends lost 1 base and 5 bases respectively, with 8 bases between them. The CDR3 here is CASSIGGAYGYTF. CDR3 in DNA: TGTGCCAGTAGTATAGGGGGAGCGTATGGCTACACCTTC.

About this clone itself: The junction shows a germline mismatch at one end, possibly a read error. CDR3 in DNA: TGCAGCGTGGAAGGGGGCCCCACTGAAGCTTTCTTT. It specifies CSVEGGPTEAFF. This chain joins TRBV29-1 and TRBJ1-1, with 7 bases lining up with TRBD1. Per germline, CDR1 SQVTM and CDR2 ANQGSEA. This CDR3 has 12 amino acids. Supplemented by reference TRBV29-1 and TRBJ1-1, the full variable domain reads SAVISQKPSRDICQRGTSLTIQCQVDSQVTMMFWYRQQPGQSLTLIATANQGSEATYESGFVIDKFPISRPNLTFSTLTVSNMSPEDSSIYLCSVEGGPTEAFFGQGTRLTVV.

The V gene is TRBV7-9, the J gene TRBJ1-2; tentative D call: TRBD1 (6 bases). In germline, CDR1 is SEHNR, CDR2 FQNEAQ (reference sequence). With 7 bases removed from V and 5 bases from J, the gap between germline ends came to 11 bases. The CDR3 spans 12 residues. CDR3 amino acids: CASTPGDYGYTF. The CDR3 nucleotides are TGTGCCAGCACCCCAGGGGATTATGGCTACACCTTC.

The chain links TRBV5-1 to TRBJ1-1; 7 positions match TRBD1. Looked up from germline, CDR1 is SGHRS and CDR2 is YFSETQ. The CDR3 is 14 amino acids. With V trimmed by 4 bases and J by 8 bases, 11 bases remained unmatched. CDR3 bases: TGCGCCAGCAGCGTCTCGACAGGGACGGGCGAAGCTTTCTTT. It specifies CASSVSTGTGEAFF.

The chain employs TRBV10-3 and TRBJ1-2; possible D gene TRBD1, 6 bases. The CDR3 contains 16 residues. CDR1 and CDR2 (germline): ENHRY, SYGVKD. V was pared by 0 bases and J by 5 bases, with 16 bases between. CDR3 loop: CAISESGAEVIYGYTF. In nucleotides, the CDR3 is TGTGCCATCAGTGAGTCGGGGGCGGAGGTTATTTATGGCTACACCTTC.

The chain combines TRBV7-9 with TRBJ1-2; D gene unclear. Deletions cut 5 bases from V and 1 base from J, with 11 bases between. The CDR3 is made up of 14 amino acids. Germline CDR1 SEHNR, CDR2 FQNEAQ (reference sequence). The CDR3 here is CASSPLGSNYGYTF. The CDR3 DNA reads as TGTGCCAGCAGCCCCTTGGGCAGTAACTATGGCTACACCTTC.

This sequence joins TRBV30 and TRBJ1-2, with a tentative D call TRBD1 (6 bases). V was shortened by 5 bases and J by 4 bases, with 20 bases between the two germline ends. Germline loops: CDR1 GTSNPN, CDR2 SVGIG (reference sequence). The CDR3 is made up of 15 amino acids. The CDR3 here is CAWFRPSGTTYGYTF. In nucleotides, the CDR3 is TGTGCCTGGTTCCGCCCATCAGGGACAACCTATGGCTACACCTTC.

V usage is TRBV29-1 and J usage is TRBJ2-7, with D tentatively TRBD1 (6 bases). The germline V gene encodes CDR1 SQVTM and CDR2 ANQGSEA. This CDR3 contains 13 residues. Trimming removed 4 bases at V and 5 bases at J, with 15 bases between. CDR3 in amino acids: CSVVTGPLNEQYF. The CDR3 DNA is TGCAGCGTTGTTACAGGGCCCTTGAACGAGCAGTACTTC.

The gene calls are TRBV6-5 and TRBJ1-2, with TRBD1 matching over 8 bases. The germline CDR1 and CDR2 sequences are MNHEY and SVGAGI. The CDR3 runs to 12 residues. The ends lost 8 bases at V and 9 bases at J; junction bases unmatched: 8. CDR3 protein: CASADRVLRYTF. The CDR3 nucleotides read TGTGCCAGCGCGGACAGGGTTTTGCGCTACACCTTC.

The DNA of the CDR3 is TGTGCCAGCAGTCTCTCCGGGACAGACACTGAAGCTTTCTTT. It translates to CASSLSGTDTEAFF. The chain combines TRBV6-5 with TRBJ1-1; the match to TRBD1 covers 7 bases. Germline V gene sequence: CDR1 MNHEY, CDR2 SVGAGI. V shed 5 bases and J 3 bases; nucleotides not matched to a gene: 6. The CDR3 runs to 14 residues.

V and J are TRBV28 and TRBJ1-1, with 7 bases matching TRBD1. Germline CDR1 MDHEN, CDR2 SYDVKM. This CDR3 is 17 amino acids long. V lost 4 bases and J lost 0; bases outside the gene matches: 11. This CDR3 reads CASSSSRQGGMNTEAFF. As DNA, the CDR3 is TGTGCCAGCAGTTCCTCTCGGCAGGGGGGAATGAACACTGAAGCTTTCTTT. Based on the CDR3 plus reference TRBV28 and TRBJ1-1, the full variable domain is DVKVTQSSRYLVKRTGEKVFLECVQDMDHENMFWYRQDPGLGLRLIYFSYDVKMKEKGDIPEGYSVSREKKERFSLILESASTNQTSMYLCASSSSRQGGMNTEAFFGQGTRLTVV.

DNA of the CDR3: TGTGCCAGTAGTGACCAGGGTCGAGGCTACGAGCAGTACTTC. Residues: CASSDQGRGYEQYF. The chain is built from TRBV19 and TRBJ2-7; a possible D gene is TRBD1 (5 bases). This CDR3 comprises 14 residues. The V end lost 5 bases, the J end lost 3 bases, and 14 bases lay between the germline ends. The germline V gene has CDR1 LNHDA and CDR2 SQIVND (reference sequence).

J is TRBJ2-7 and V is TRBV4-3; TRBD1 agrees at 7 bases. J gave up 3 bases and V 5 bases, and 4 bases lay outside the gene matches. The CDR3 length is 13 residues. The germline V gene encodes CDR1 LGHNA and CDR2 YSLEER. The CDR3 region is CASSTRQGYEQYF. The CDR3 DNA sequence: TGCGCCAGCAGCACTCGACAGGGCTACGAGCAGTACTTC.

This rearrangement joins TRBV2 to TRBJ2-3; D perhaps matches TRBD2 (7 bases). Germline-derived CDR1 and CDR2 are SNHLY and FYNNEI. Trimming stripped 6 bases from V and 13 bases from J, with 14 bases between. This CDR3 contains 11 residues. CDR3 loop: CASRNREGEYF. The CDR3 coding sequence is TGTGCCAGCAGAAACAGGGAGGGCGAGTATTTT.

Regarding this clone: This sample also contains other DNA sequences that code for the same CDR3. The chain recombines TRBV27 with TRBJ2-6; D unclear. The germline V and J ends were trimmed by 2 bases and 4 bases, with 3 bases remaining between them. The V gene's germline CDR1 is MNHEY and CDR2 SMNVEV (reference sequence). The CDR3 has 13 residues. CDR3 amino acids: CASSLSGANVLTF. CDR3 nucleotide sequence: TGTGCCAGCAGTTTAAGCGGGGCCAACGTCCTGACTTTC.

This sequence joins TRBV4-1 and TRBJ2-1; perhaps TRBD2 as D (6 bases). The CDR3 consists of 14 residues. Germline CDR1 and CDR2: MGHRA and YSYEKL. The germline V and J ends were trimmed by 3 bases and 10 bases, with 16 bases remaining between them. The CDR3 DNA reads TGCGCCAGCAGCCAGAGAAACTGGGGAGGCGAGCAGTTCTTC. This gives the protein CASSQRNWGGEQFF.

The rearrangement joins TRBV4-3 to TRBJ2-5, with TRBD1 as a possible D gene (7 bases). With 4 bases removed from V and 2 bases from J, the gap between germline ends came to 8 bases. This CDR3 has 13 residues. Germline V gene lookup returns CDR1 LGHNA and CDR2 YSLEER. Here the CDR3 DNA reads TGCGCCAGCAGCCCAGGGGGGCAAGAGACCCAGTACTTC. It yields the protein CASSPGGQETQYF.

The chain has TRBV2 and TRBJ2-5; 8 bases are a match to TRBD2. The CDR3 has 17 amino acids. The ends lost 5 bases at V and 4 bases at J; junction bases unmatched: 15. Germline-derived CDR1 and CDR2 are SNHLY and FYNNEI. CDR3 in amino acids: CASSWGSGGAGGETQYF. CDR3 nucleotides: TGTGCCAGCAGTTGGGGGTCCGGGGGGGCCGGGGGAGAGACCCAGTACTTC.

The chain recombines TRBV5-1 with TRBJ1-4; a weak D match, TRBD1 (6 bases). Germline V CDR1 and CDR2: SGHRS, YFSETQ. The CDR3 loop spans 15 amino acids. Between the trimmed V and J ends, which lost 6 bases and 4 bases, there was a span of 16 bases. The CDR3 nucleotides read TGCGCCAGCACCGCAACAGGGTCGGGTAATGAAAAACTGTTTTTT. This encodes CASTATGSGNEKLFF.

This sequence joins TRBV27 and TRBJ1-1; D gene ambiguous. Germline CDR1 MNHEY, CDR2 SMNVEV (reference sequence). The ends were cut back, 5 bases at V and 8 bases at J, with 3 bases in the middle. The CDR3 spans 9 residues. In DNA, the CDR3 is TGTGCCAGCAGTCCGGAAGCTTTCTTT. It is translated as CASSPEAFF.

This clone came up a few times. J is TRBJ1-4 and V is TRBV29-1; D is unresolved. The CDR3 spans 15 residues. Germline V gene lookup returns CDR1 SQVTM and CDR2 ANQGSEA. Trimming removed 1 base from V and 8 bases from J, with 17 bases in between. In DNA, the CDR3 is TGCAGCGTTGAAGGCCTCCTCGGAGGGAGGGAAAAACTGTTTTTT. Translation gives CSVEGLLGGREKLFF. Complete variable domain (other parts from reference TRBV29-1 and TRBJ1-4): SAVISQKPSRDICQRGTSLTIQCQVDSQVTMMFWYRQQPGQSLTLIATANQGSEATYESGFVIDKFPISRPNLTFSTLTVSNMSPEDSSIYLCSVEGLLGGREKLFFGSGTQLSVL.

The chain has TRBV21-1 and TRBJ2-7; the tabulated D call, TRBD2, remains unverified against the DNA. TRBV21-1 is flagged as a pseudogene. This CDR3 is built from 13 residues. For the CDR3, the DNA is TGTGCCAGCATGCGAGCGGCCTACTACGAGCAGTACTTC. It yields the protein CASMRAAYYEQYF.

V and J are TRBV9 and TRBJ2-1; 7 nucleotides agree with TRBD1. Germline CDR1 SGDLS, CDR2 YYNGEE. V trimming: 3 bases; J trimming: 10 bases; junction bases outside the gene matches: 10. There are 14 residues in the CDR3. CDR3 DNA: TGTGCCAGCAGCGCTGGGGACAGACTAACCGAGCAGTTCTTC. This sequence encodes CASSAGDRLTEQFF.

This clone was observed a single time. The V gene is TRBV9, the J gene TRBJ2-1, with TRBD2 matching over 8 bases. This CDR3 region has 16 residues. V lost 4 bases and J lost 8; bases outside the gene matches: 14. Germline V gene data show CDR1 as SGDLS and CDR2 as YYNGEE. The CDR3 spells CASSSWTSMDPHEQFF. CDR3 nucleotide sequence: TGTGCCAGCAGCTCCTGGACTAGCATGGACCCCCATGAGCAGTTCTTC.

The chain recombines TRBV6-5 with TRBJ1-6; TRBD1 matches 8 bases. CDR3 length: 16 amino acids. Per germline, CDR1 MNHEY and CDR2 SVGAGI. Trimming cost V 1 base and J 6 bases; bases outside gene matches: 5. CDR3 in DNA: TGTGCCAGCAGTTACTTAGACAGGGGTGCTAATTCACCCCTCCACTTT. Translated, it gives CASSYLDRGANSPLHF.

This clone was observed once. The V call is TRBV6-5, the J call TRBJ2-7, with 7 positions matching TRBD1. The germline gives CDR1 MNHEY, CDR2 SVGAGI. Losses at the gene ends were 0 bases for V and 0 bases for J; bases not matched to a gene: 5. The CDR3 is 16 residues long. CDR3 nucleotides: TGTGCCAGCAGTTACTCGACAGGGATCGGCTCCTACGAGCAGTACTTC. It encodes CASSYSTGIGSYEQYF.

The chain recombines TRBV23-1 with TRBJ1-3, with 10 bases matching TRBD1. TRBV23-1 has ORF status, its function being uncertain. V lost 4 bases to trimming and J lost 2 bases; unmatched junction nucleotides: 8. This CDR3 has 17 residues. The CDR3 DNA reads as TGCGCCAGCAGTCTCCCCGACAGGGGGCAGCCTGGAAACACCATATATTTT. It specifies CASSLPDRGQPGNTIYF.

The rearrangement links TRBV6-5 to TRBJ1-5, with 7 bases identical to TRBD1. Looked up from germline, CDR1 is MNHEY and CDR2 is SVGAGI. The length of the CDR3 is 13 residues. The V gene end was trimmed by 5 bases and the J gene end by 6 bases; junction bases not matched to a gene: 4. The CDR3 spells CASSTYRGQPQHF. The DNA of the CDR3 is TGTGCCAGCAGTACCTACAGGGGTCAGCCCCAGCATTTT.